This T cell receptor (beta chain) emerged from a study of T cells after yellow fever vaccination. Study-wide results and caveats: Repertoires obtained by FACS sorting could include abundant clonotypes that entered as contaminants from the bulk population. Reappearance after the booster was seen for most primary-vaccination clones, at 95% to 96% CD4 and less than 90% CD8. A weaker secondary response peaked on day 5, the primary on day 15.

There are a few counts of this clonotype. Its cognate antigen is unknown. TCRdb independently ran MiXCR on the 5' RACE reads; one entry per CDR3 protein. The repertoire holds about 630,000 distinct CDR3 sequences, with 10% to 15% as singletons. The V end was cut by 1 base, the J end by 2 bases, with 21 bases between. The CDR3 sequence is 18 residues long. Germline CDR1 reads SGHTA; CDR2 reads FQGNSA. Sample: PBMCs, taken on the day of the yellow fever booster vaccination. The TCR was taken from a man aged 30-40 years who received the YFV17D yellow fever vaccine. The chain links TRBV7-2 to TRBJ2-7, with a tentative D call TRBD1 (5 bases). The CDR3, as DNA: TGTGCCAGCAGCTTAGTGCAGGGATCGAGTTGGGCTCCCTACGAGCAGTACTTC. The encoded protein is CASSLVQGSSWAPYEQYF.